What follows are 23 T cell receptor beta chains derived from one specimen sequenced in a study of vaccination and CD4 T cells after COVID-19. Treatment noted: roughly ten-day PBMC culture with coronavirus spike peptide pools or control peptides (ViraFEST assay). These receptors' targets are unknown. Sequencing of the DNA from cultured CD4+ T cells was carried out with the Oncomine TCR Beta short-read assay. TCRdb reprocessed the PCR reads via MiXCR and lists one record per CDR3 protein. The sample includes more than 15,000 distinct CDR3 sequences, 31% of them seen just once. Sequencing was carried out using cultured CD4+ T cells from blood. These receptors were taken from a human donor with COVID-19.

Only a few counts were recorded for this clonotype. The CDR3 protein is CSAATSGGGHSGANVLTF. CDR3 coding DNA: TGCAGTGCTGCGACTAGCGGGGGGGGTCACTCTGGGGCCAACGTCCTGACTTTC. This chain links TRBV20-1 with TRBJ2-6; 14 bases are shared with TRBD2. There are 18 residues in the CDR3. Germline V gene sequence: CDR1 DFQATT, CDR2 SNEGSKA (reference sequence). V shed 5 bases, J shed 0 bases, and the junction held 6 bases outside the gene matches.

The chain joins TRBV20-1 to TRBJ2-7; 8 nucleotides agree with TRBD2. CDR3 length equals 14 residues. V lost 0 bases to trimming and J lost 5 bases; unmatched junction nucleotides: 6. From germline, CDR1 is DFQATT and CDR2 SNEGSKA (reference sequence). The CDR3 nucleotides read TGCAGTGCTAGAGATGCGCGGGGGGCGAACGAGCAGTACTTC. It codes for CSARDARGANEQYF.

The genes are TRBV20-1 and TRBJ1-3, with TRBD1 as a possible D gene (5 bases). CDR1 is DFQATT and CDR2 is SNEGSKA in the germline V gene (reference sequence). V lost 3 bases and J lost 4, with 13 bases in between. The CDR3 contains 14 residues. CDR3 nucleotides: TGCAGTGCTAGTCCACAGGCTCTGGGAAACACCATATATTTT. It specifies CSASPQALGNTIYF.

V usage is TRBV11-3 and J usage is TRBJ1-1, with D perhaps TRBD1 (5 bases). The CDR3 length is 15 residues. CDR1 SGHNT and CDR2 YENEEA come from the germline V gene. V was pared by 3 bases and J by 0 bases, with 11 bases between. The CDR3 spells CASSLGLIMNTEAFF. CDR3 DNA: TGTGCCAGCAGCTTGGGGCTTATTATGAACACTGAAGCTTTCTTT.

This clonotype was seen more than once but under ten times. The chain recombines TRBV2 with TRBJ2-7; D remains ambiguous. V shed 2 bases and J shed 6 bases, with 8 bases lying between them. Germline V CDR1 and CDR2: SNHLY, FYNNEI. The CDR3 spans 12 residues. The CDR3 region has the DNA TGTGCCAGCAGTGAACGGAGTCGCGAGCAGTACTTC. Translated: CASSERSREQYF.

The CDR3 is CASSYSGVALNTEAFF. The CDR3 DNA reads as TGTGCCAGCAGTTACTCGGGGGTTGCCCTGAACACTGAAGCTTTCTTT. The rearrangement links TRBV6-5 to TRBJ1-1, with D maybe TRBD1 (5 bases). Germline CDR1 and CDR2: MNHEY and SVGAGI. The CDR3 has 16 residues. V dropped 0 bases and J dropped 0 bases, with 11 bases sitting between them.

This clonotype turned up a few times. The rearrangement joins TRBV12-3 or TRBV12-4 to TRBJ1-1, with D tentatively TRBD1 (6 bases). The CDR3 sequence is 14 residues long. The ends were cut back, 3 bases at V and 7 bases at J, with 15 bases in the middle. DNA for the CDR3: TGTGCCAGCAGTTTTGCCCCTCCAGGGGTTGAAGCTTTCTTT. Amino acids: CASSFAPPGVEAFF.

This clonotype was observed a few times. V is TRBV11-2 and J is TRBJ2-3, with D hard to call. Trimming took 1 base from V and 6 from J, leaving 14 bases between them. The CDR3 runs 15 residues. CDR1 and CDR2 from the germline V gene are SGHAT and FQNNGV. The CDR3 DNA follows: TGTGCCAGCAGCTTAGTGAGTCGGCCTTCTGATACGCAGTATTTT. The encoded protein is CASSLVSRPSDTQYF.

The V and J genes are TRBV3-1 and TRBJ2-5, with D possibly matching TRBD2 (6 bases). Per germline, CDR1 LGHDT and CDR2 YNNKEL (reference sequence). CDR3 length equals 13 residues. V was cut by 7 bases and J by 1 base, with 10 bases left in between. The chain's CDR3 is CASTQGGQETQYF. The DNA of the CDR3 is TGTGCCAGCACCCAGGGAGGCCAAGAGACCCAGTACTTC.

Comments on this clonotype: This could be a read error, since a much larger clone is one nucleotide away. The chain couples TRBV15 to TRBJ1-1, with D possibly TRBD1 on 5 matching bases. The CDR3 extends over 15 amino acids. The germline gives CDR1 LNHNV, CDR2 YYDKDF (reference sequence). The CDR3 coding sequence is TGTGTCACCAGCTCTGGGACCCTCGGAGGCACTGAAGCTTTCTTT. Its protein product is CVTSSGTLGGTEAFF.

This chain connects TRBV7-2 to TRBJ1-4; D may be TRBD1 (5 bases). The germline V gene has CDR1 SGHTA and CDR2 FQGNSA. Trimming removed 0 bases from V and 3 bases from J, with 8 bases in between. The CDR3 extends over 15 amino acids. CDR3 residues: CASSLAGAANEKLFF. Written as DNA, the CDR3 is TGTGCCAGCAGCTTAGCCGGGGCTGCTAATGAAAAACTGTTTTTT.

The V and J genes are TRBV29-1 and TRBJ2-1; possible D gene TRBD2, 5 bases. V dropped 1 base and J dropped 5 bases, with 18 bases sitting between them. The CDR3 runs to 16 residues. Germline loops: CDR1 SQVTM, CDR2 ANQGSEA. CDR3 nucleotide sequence: TGCAGCGTTGAAGGGGTGAGAGGACTTACTAACAATGAGCAGTTCTTC. It is translated as CSVEGVRGLTNNEQFF.

This chain uses TRBV20-1 with TRBJ2-7; D is ambiguous. CDR3 size: 12 residues. Per the germline V gene, CDR1 is DFQATT and CDR2 is SNEGSKA (reference sequence). The ends were cut back, 5 bases at V and 0 bases at J, with 8 bases in the middle. CDR3 protein: CSAPGSSYEQYF. The CDR3 DNA reads TGCAGTGCTCCCGGTAGCTCCTACGAGCAGTACTTC.

This sequence joins TRBV7-8 and TRBJ2-4, with D hard to call. Germline assignment: CDR1 SGHVS and CDR2 FQNEAQ. The CDR3 consists of 16 residues. Trimming pared 1 base from V and 7 bases from J, leaving 17 bases between. In DNA, the CDR3 is TGTGCCAGCAGCTTAGTTGGTGGTCCTACATATAACATTCAGTACTTC. The encoded protein is CASSLVGGPTYNIQYF.

A few counts support this clonotype. The CDR3 DNA is TGTGCCAGCAGTGGGGCGGGGGGGTACCAAGAGACCCAGTACTTC. This sequence encodes CASSGAGGYQETQYF. The V call is TRBV27, the J call TRBJ2-5; TRBD2 aligns across 9 bases. This CDR3 comprises 15 residues. The V gene end was trimmed by 5 bases and the J gene end by 0 bases; junction bases not matched to a gene: 4. Germline lookup yields CDR1 MNHEY and CDR2 SMNVEV (reference sequence).

This clonotype has more than one count but fewer than ten. The chain has TRBV24-1 and TRBJ2-7; tentative D call: TRBD1 (6 bases). The CDR3 is 13 residues long. In germline, CDR1 is KGHDR, CDR2 SFDVKD. Trimming pared 3 bases from V and 6 bases from J, leaving 11 bases between. The CDR3 reads CATSDTGFGEQYF. The CDR3, as DNA: TGTGCCACCAGTGATACAGGGTTTGGCGAGCAGTACTTC.

CDR3 in DNA: TGTGCCAGTACTTTAACGGGGTATGGAACTGAAGCTTTCTTT. Translated, it gives CASTLTGYGTEAFF. The chain is built from TRBV11-2 and TRBJ1-1, with D unresolved. The V end was cut by 9 bases, the J end by 5 bases, with 19 bases between. Germline V lookup: CDR1 SGHAT, CDR2 FQNNGV. CDR3 length equals 14 residues.

The rearrangement joins TRBV7-2 to TRBJ1-1; TRBD1 matches 10 bases. Germline CDR1 reads SGHTA; CDR2 reads FQGNSA. The junction had 12 bases not matched to a gene; V was cut back by 5 bases and J by 9 bases. The CDR3 has 15 residues. The CDR3: CASSPGQGGRGKAFF. In DNA, the CDR3 is TGTGCCAGCAGCCCTGGACAGGGGGGCAGAGGAAAAGCTTTCTTT.

This clonotype was counted a few times. J is TRBJ1-2 and V is TRBV4-2; D remains ambiguous. Germline V gene data show CDR1 as LGHNA and CDR2 as YNFKEQ. This CDR3 has 14 residues. V lost 8 bases to trimming and J lost 0 bases, with 13 bases between them. The CDR3 sequence: CASQPETSNYGYTF. The DNA of the CDR3 is TGTGCCAGCCAGCCGGAGACATCTAACTATGGCTACACCTTC.

The V and J genes are TRBV19 and TRBJ1-2, with D possibly being TRBD1 (5 bases). Germline CDR1 LNHDA, CDR2 SQIVND (reference sequence). Deletions cut 0 bases from V and 1 base from J, with 12 bases between. This CDR3 is 16 amino acids long. In nucleotides, the CDR3 is TGTGCCAGTAGTATAGATCGGGGGGTGGGTAACTATGGCTACACCTTC. The encoded protein is CASSIDRGVGNYGYTF.

By frequency in the sample, this clonotype is medium-sized (0.01 to 0.1%). J is TRBJ1-2 and V is TRBV6-5; a possible D gene is TRBD1 (5 bases). The V gene's germline CDR1 is MNHEY and CDR2 SVGAGI. This CDR3 comprises 16 residues. The germline V and J ends were trimmed by 0 bases and 4 bases, with 15 bases remaining between them. The CDR3 DNA reads as TGTGCCAGCAGTTACTCTTCTGTAGGGGTTAGCTATGGCTACACCTTC. As protein: CASSYSSVGVSYGYTF.

The gene calls are TRBV12-3 or TRBV12-4 and TRBJ1-5; TRBD1 matches 7 bases. This CDR3 is built from 16 residues. The V segment lost 5 bases and the J segment 6 bases; nucleotides outside the gene matches: 13. The CDR3 DNA reads TGTGCCAGCAGTCCAACCCCCAACAGGGGTGTTCAGCCCCAGCATTTT. This translates into CASSPTPNRGVQPQHF.

The chain joins TRBV23-1 to TRBJ2-7; 7 bases are shared with TRBD1. TRBV23-1 is an open reading frame whose function is uncertain. V gave up 8 bases and J gave up 1 base; unmatched junction bases: 8. CDR3 size: 14 residues. Here the CDR3 DNA reads TGCGCCAGCCCTAGGGGGCCCTTATCCTACGAGCAGTACTTC. This codes for CASPRGPLSYEQYF.